The T cell receptor beta chain described here comes from a study of blood T cells in healthy people across ages (dated by TCRdb to between 2014 and 2017). About the study as a whole: In model experiments, template switching captured roughly one uniquely barcoded TCR beta cDNA molecule for every two T cells. Using deep sequencing normalized with unique cDNA molecular identifiers, the study measured how TCR beta repertoire diversity changes with age. The donors were split into four age groups: young (average 16 years), middle-aged (39), aged (about 62) and long-lived (over 80). Donors of different ages were randomly distributed across sequencing lanes to avoid experimental bias. The study analyzed two additional independent replicas of 1 million unique cDNA reads from the same blood draw for two donors, one aged 18 to 30 and one aged 80 or older. The paper's findings and limits, for the study overall: Bulk unsorted PBMC profiling prevented conclusive comparison of naive and antigen-experienced compartments. Observed TCR beta diversity correlated strongly with the percentage of naive T cells measured by flow cytometry. Estimates of total diversity from one million sequenced T cells were regarded as lower bounds and underestimates. Compared with the aged group, the long-lived group had more naive CD4+ T cells, fewer expanded clones and increased TCR diversity, suggesting age selection. Because donor CMV infection status was unknown, age-related changes in expanded clonotypes were potentially confounded. As age increased, observed TCR beta diversity per million T cells dropped in a roughly linear way, and a significant reduction was already evident by age 40.

Here V drops 0 bases and J drops 6 bases, and the junction holds 4 bases not matched to any gene. For CDR1 and CDR2, the germline V gene lists SGHRS and YFSETQ. The CDR3 holds 16 amino acids from the cysteine to the phenylalanine. Just CDR3 DNA is preserved here, 48 bases in frame from base 1. The donors were 40 or so Caucasian individuals from Russia, aged roughly 6 to 90 years, who were systemically healthy. Roughly 9 milliliters of peripheral blood were drawn from each donor into EDTA-treated Vacutainer tubes. Ficoll-Paque density-gradient centrifugation was used to isolate PBMCs, with at least 7 million obtained per sample. Trizol reagent was used to extract total RNA from PBMCs, with at least 5 micrograms per sample. The percentages of naive CD45RAhigh/CD27high T cells were determined by flow cytometry on a PBMC aliquot from every donor. The library relied on 5' RACE. For sequencing, an Illumina HiSeq 2500 was employed. A second PCR of about 7 to 12 cycles was run with a J-beta primer mix and a sample-barcoded 5' primer. A unique molecular identifier was introduced onto each TCR beta cDNA molecule by a template-switch 5' adaptor carrying 12 random nucleotides. At least 3 million CDR3-containing paired-end reads were obtained from each sample. First-strand cDNA synthesis was performed from all RNA using the Mint cDNA synthesis kit, with priming by a TRBC-specific oligonucleotide. After uracil-DNA glycosylase treatment, a first 18-cycle PCR used universal primers M1SS and BC2_uni_R on all cDNA. Concerning the study's data processing: Each sample was normalized by randomly selecting 1 million high-quality reads, each carrying a distinct molecular identifier. Instead of being binned into consensus sequences, reads with shared molecular identifiers were discarded. CDR3 identification, clonotype clustering and error correction used MiTCR with a Q25 quality threshold and the strictest error-elimination algorithm. A nonparametric unseen species model with Euler transformation was used to estimate a lower bound on total TCR beta diversity. TCRdb reanalyzed the raw reads on its own, using fastp at Q25 for trimming and MiXCR for clone calling, and kept in-frame beta chains. Each entry is one CDR3 protein sequence, shown with its most common DNA and genes. TCRdb, rather than the study authors, made the V and J calls. The sample records approximately 1.5 million distinct CDR3 sequences, roughly a third of which are singletons. About 11% of the sample is in the top ten clones.

Notes on this clonotype: It has no known antigen specificity. No base quality information exists; no much larger clone differs at one position.

Material: blood. This TCR was sampled from a woman aged 25 to 39 in good health. Recombination joined TRBV5-1 with TRBJ2-4; 12 middle bases align to TRBD2. The CDR3 sequence is CASSLGAGLAGNIQYF. In nucleotides, the sequence is TGCGCCAGCAGCTTGGGAGCGGGACTAGCGGGAAACATTCAGTACTTC.